These 17 T cell receptor beta chains were all obtained from the same sample, sequenced in a study of T cells in Graves' hyperthyroidism and ophthalmopathy. Researchers amplified the TCR beta CDR3 regions from RNA transcripts. TCR CDR3 underwent first-round RT-PCR with the HTBI primer set. TCRdb analysed the multiplex PCR reads with MiXCR anew, one entry per CDR3 protein. The data hold some 350,000 distinct CDR3 sequences, with approximately 13% observed a single time. The material sequenced was blood. These TCRs come from a woman between 35 and 50 years old with Graves' ophthalmopathy.

This clonotype was detected many times. The V call is TRBV25-1, the J call TRBJ2-7; D might be TRBD1 (6 bases). CDR1 MGHDK and CDR2 SYGVNS come from the germline V gene. The CDR3 extends over 14 amino acids. The V gene lost 4 bases and the J gene lost 2 bases, with 12 bases spanning the gap. CDR3 loop: CASSVGQGPYEQYF. The CDR3 DNA follows: TGTGCCAGCAGTGTGGGGCAGGGGCCCTACGAGCAGTACTTC.

This clonotype was seen at least ten times. The rearrangement uses TRBV6-1 and TRBJ1-1; D gene unclear. The CDR3 contains 13 residues. V lost 6 bases and J lost 1, with 9 bases in between. Germline V gives CDR1 MNHNS, CDR2 SASEGT. CDR3 in DNA: TGTGCCAGCAGGAAGACACCGAACACTGAAGCTTTCTTT. The encoded protein is CASRKTPNTEAFF.

The chain combines TRBV7-9 with TRBJ1-1; no firm D call. Germline-derived CDR1 and CDR2 are SEHNR and FQNEAQ (reference sequence). The ends were cut back, 5 bases at V and 1 base at J, with 11 bases in the middle. The CDR3 covers 14 residues. CDR3 sequence: CASSDDSPNTEAFF. CDR3 coding DNA: TGTGCCAGCAGCGACGATAGCCCGAACACTGAAGCTTTCTTT.

This clonotype was seen ten or more times. This chain uses TRBV10-3 with TRBJ2-5, with 7 bases that match TRBD1. Germline trimming cut 0 bases from V and 2 bases from J; bases unmatched to any gene: 0. Germline V gene data show CDR1 as ENHRY and CDR2 as SYGVKD. The CDR3 consists of 14 residues. The CDR3 DNA reads as TGTGCCATCAGTGAGTCGACAGGGCAAGAGACCCAGTACTTC. Its translation: CAISESTGQETQYF.

This clonotype appeared a few times. The J gene is TRBJ2-5, the V gene TRBV3-1, with TRBD1 matching 8 bases. The CDR3 contains 15 residues. The germline CDR1 and CDR2 sequences are LGHDT and YNNKEL (reference sequence). Losses at the gene ends were 4 bases for V and 2 bases for J; bases not matched to a gene: 6. CDR3 sequence reads: CASSPSTGAQETQYF. The CDR3 bases are TGTGCCAGCAGCCCCTCGACAGGGGCGCAAGAGACCCAGTACTTC.

This clonotype was counted only a few times. This rearrangement joins TRBV7-9 to TRBJ2-7, with 10 bases matching TRBD2. J gave up 6 bases and V 5 bases, and 10 bases lay outside the gene matches. The CDR3 is 15 residues long. CDR1 and CDR2 (germline): SEHNR, FQNEAQ (reference sequence). The CDR3 reads CASSIGLAANSEQYF. CDR3 sequence (DNA): TGTGCCAGCAGCATAGGACTAGCGGCTAATAGCGAGCAGTACTTC.

The table lists this clonotype with many counts. The rearrangement uses TRBV6-1 and TRBJ2-5; 12 positions agree with TRBD2. Germline V gene sequence: CDR1 MNHNS, CDR2 SASEGT. The V and J ends lost 5 bases and 0 bases, in that order; junction bases with no gene match: 4. The CDR3 is made up of 16 amino acids. DNA for the CDR3: TGTGCCAGCAGTCTCCGACTAGCGGGGGACCAAGAGACCCAGTACTTC. Its protein is CASSLRLAGDQETQYF.

This clonotype came up many times. The J gene is TRBJ2-2, the V gene TRBV27, with D hard to call. This CDR3 has 15 residues. The V gene lost 7 bases and the J gene lost 4 bases, with 16 bases spanning the gap. The germline V gene has CDR1 MNHEY and CDR2 SMNVEV (reference sequence). The CDR3 region is CASMWQQSPTGELFF. CDR3 DNA sequence: TGTGCCAGCATGTGGCAGCAAAGTCCCACCGGGGAGCTGTTTTTT.

V and J are TRBV19 and TRBJ1-4; no definite D call. The CDR3 extends over 17 amino acids. CDR1 LNHDA and CDR2 SQIVND come from the germline V gene (reference sequence). V was trimmed by 0 bases and J by 0 bases, leaving 11 bases between them. CDR3 loop: CASSIDWRHSTNEKLFF. As DNA, the CDR3 is TGTGCCAGTAGTATAGATTGGCGACACTCAACTAATGAAAAACTGTTTTTT. Drawing the rest from reference TRBV19 and TRBJ1-4, the complete variable domain is DGGITQSPKYLFRKEGQNVTLSCEQNLNHDAMYWYRQDPGQGLRLIYYSQIVNDFQKGDIAEGYSVSREKKESFPLTVTSAQKNPTAFYLCASSIDWRHSTNEKLFFGSGTQLSVL.

This clonotype was counted only a few times. The chain couples TRBV20-1 to TRBJ1-5; D is ambiguous. The CDR3 extends over 15 amino acids. CDR1 and CDR2 (germline): DFQATT, SNEGSKA (reference sequence). V was shortened by 3 bases and J by 0 bases, with 12 bases between the two germline ends. CDR3 in amino acids: CSASSSDDSNQPQHF. The CDR3 DNA sequence: TGCAGTGCTAGTTCGTCAGACGATAGCAATCAGCCCCAGCATTTT.

This clonotype was counted at least ten times. The V and J genes are TRBV12-3 or TRBV12-4 and TRBJ2-2; 8 positions agree with TRBD2. This CDR3 has 15 amino acids. V was pared by 2 bases and J by 4 bases, with 3 bases of the junction left unmatched. CDR3 loop: CASSLRGGGTGELFF. As DNA, the CDR3 is TGTGCCAGCAGTTTACGGGGGGGAGGCACCGGGGAGCTGTTTTTT.

This clonotype has just a few counts. The chain combines TRBV24-1 with TRBJ2-2; tentatively, D is TRBD2 (7 bases). V was trimmed by 6 bases and J by 4 bases, leaving 8 bases between them. The CDR3 is 13 residues long. Per germline, CDR1 KGHDR and CDR2 SFDVKD. The CDR3 region has the DNA TGTGCCACCAGTCGGGGGGCCACCGGGGAGCTGTTTTTT. Translating it yields CATSRGATGELFF.

This clonotype came up many times. The rearrangement uses TRBV4-1 and TRBJ2-3, with D unresolved. The CDR3 has 14 amino acids. Germline CDR1 reads MGHRA; CDR2 reads YSYEKL. V was pared by 0 bases and J by 4 bases, with 8 bases between. As DNA, the CDR3 is TGCGCCAGCAGCCAAGAGTTAGTGCCAGATACGCAGTATTTT. Protein product: CASSQELVPDTQYF.

The table lists this clonotype with many counts. The chain recombines TRBV29-1 with TRBJ2-2, with 7 bases fitting TRBD2. J gave up 5 bases and V 7 bases, and 4 bases lay outside the gene matches. This CDR3 region has 12 residues. CDR1 is SQVTM and CDR2 is ANQGSEA in the germline V gene. Here the CDR3 DNA reads TGCAGCGGTTGCGGGGGTACCGGGGAGCTGTTTTTT. Its translation is CSGCGGTGELFF.

This clonotype was counted ten times or more. The J gene is TRBJ2-7, the V gene TRBV19, with 11 nucleotides matching TRBD2. From germline, CDR1 is LNHDA and CDR2 SQIVND (reference sequence). Losses at the gene ends were 7 bases for V and 2 bases for J; bases not matched to a gene: 10. CDR3 length: 16 amino acids. The CDR3 protein is CASKSSSGGRAYEQYF. CDR3 DNA sequence: TGTGCCAGTAAATCGTCTAGCGGGGGGAGGGCCTACGAGCAGTACTTC.

The chain couples TRBV19 to TRBJ2-3; D might be TRBD2 (6 bases). CDR1 and CDR2 from the germline V gene are LNHDA and SQIVND (reference sequence). The CDR3 length is 16 residues. V lost 1 base and J 0 bases, leaving 11 bases between the germline ends. As DNA, the CDR3 is TGTGCCAGTAGTATAGGGAGGGCTACTAGCACAGATACGCAGTATTTT. It translates to CASSIGRATSTDTQYF.

There are a few counts of this clonotype. This rearrangement joins TRBV5-1 to TRBJ2-5, with D tentatively TRBD1 (5 bases). The CDR3 contains 13 residues. Germline V gene sequence: CDR1 SGHRS, CDR2 YFSETQ. Trimming stripped 5 bases from V and 5 bases from J, with 13 bases between. The CDR3 region has the DNA TGCGCCAGCAGGATACACCCAGGGGAGACCCAGTACTTC. Its translation is CASRIHPGETQYF. Filled out from reference TRBV5-1 and TRBJ2-5, the complete variable domain reads KAGVTQTPRYLIKTRGQQVTLSCSPISGHRSVSWYQQTPGQGLQFLFEYFSETQRNKGNFPGRFSGRQFSNSRSEMNVSTLELGDSALYLCASRIHPGETQYFGPGTRLLVL.